This T cell receptor (beta chain) was observed in a study of circulating tumor DNA in untreated peripheral T-cell lymphoma. Study-level points and caveats: Tumor-specific clonotypes were found in roughly three quarters of patients.

The CDR3 is 12 amino acids. Per the germline V gene, CDR1 is KGHSH and CDR2 is LQKENI. With 2 bases removed from V and 6 bases from J, the gap between germline ends came to 7 bases. With regard to this clone: Its target is unknown.

Using immunoSEQ multiplex PCR, the repertoire was profiled, and TCRdb retains in-frame clones only, with some absent. The sample has 9,500 to 12,000 clones; roughly 80% are singletons. The TCR was taken from a human donor with peripheral T-cell lymphoma. The chain couples TRBV18 to TRBJ1-2; possibly TRBD1 for D (6 bases). Sequenced sample: tumor tissue. CDR3 sequence: CASSPNRDGYTF. CDR3 in DNA: TGTGCCAGCTCACCAAACAGGGATGGCTACACCTTC. Supplemented by reference TRBV18 and TRBJ1-2, the full variable domain reads NAGVMQNPRHLVRRRGQEARLRCSPMKGHSHVYWYRQLPEEGLKFMVYLQKENIIDESGMPKERFSAEFPKEGPSILRIQQVVRGDSAAYFCASSPNRDGYTFGSGTRLTVV.